Listed below are T cell receptor beta chains from one sample, sequenced in a study of T cell responses to AZD1222 COVID-19 vaccine. The method was immunoSEQ multiplex PCR; TCRdb's version includes in-frame clones alone and lacks a portion of them. This table has some 130,000 clones, roughly nine tenths appearing once. Sequenced here: peripheral blood, sampled on day 0 of AZD1222 vaccination. These receptors all come from an adult in good health. CDR3s include the opening cysteine and the closing phenylalanine or tryptophan. The D gene is left open where the match is weak. Clone size is shown for a subset of rows, as once, few, many or a class of expanded clone.

d_gene	j_gene	v_gene	abundance	CDR3aa	CDR3nt
TRBD1	TRBJ1-5	TRBV5-1	NA	CASSLTGERQPQHF	TGCGCCAGCAGCTTGACAGGGGAGCGGCAGCCCCAGCATTTT
TRBD1	TRBJ1-5	TRBV30	NA	CAWSGTGDQPQHF	TGTGCCTGGAGTGGGACAGGGGATCAGCCCCAGCATTTT
NA	TRBJ1-1	TRBV14	once	CASSSEWGEAFF	TGTGCCAGCAGCTCCGAATGGGGTGAAGCTTTCTTT
NA	TRBJ1-5	TRBV19	once	CASRQTYQPQHF	TGTGCCAGTAGACAGACCTATCAGCCCCAGCATTTT
NA	TRBJ1-1	TRBV6-5	NA	CASSYRQEYTEAFF	TGTGCCAGCAGTTACCGGCAGGAGTACACTGAAGCTTTCTTT
NA	TRBJ2-3	TRBV4-3	NA	CASSQGRQVRTDTQYF	TGCGCCAGCAGCCAAGGACGGCAGGTCCGCACAGATACGCAGTATTTT
TRBD1	TRBJ2-5	TRBV2	once	CASSERQGKTQYF	TGTGCCAGCAGTGAACGACAGGGGAAGACCCAGTACTTC
NA	TRBJ2-2	TRBV7-9	NA	CASSSRRYTGELFF	TGTGCCAGCAGCTCCCGGCGGTACACCGGGGAGCTGTTTTTT
TRBD1	TRBJ2-1	TRBV28	NA	CASSFPPGQGRNEQFF	TGTGCCAGCAGTTTCCCCCCCGGACAGGGGAGGAATGAGCAGTTCTTC
NA	TRBJ1-6	TRBV9	NA	CASSVAGNGNSPLHF	TGTGCCAGCAGCGTAGCAGGGAACGGCAATTCACCCCTCCACTTT
NA	TRBJ1-5	TRBV6-1	NA	CASSEGGGRQPQHF	TGTGCCAGCAGTGAAGGAGGAGGGCGTCAGCCCCAGCATTTT
TRBD2	TRBJ2-1	TRBV19	NA	CASSISGTSGFYNEQFF	TGTGCCAGTAGTATATCCGGGACTAGCGGCTTCTACAATGAGCAGTTCTTC
NA	TRBJ1-1	TRBV9	NA	CASSPQTGLNTEAFF	TGTGCCAGCAGCCCCCAGACAGGACTGAACACTGAAGCTTTCTTT
TRBD1	TRBJ1-6	TRBV6-6	NA	CASNGQGRNYNSPLHF	TGTGCCAGCAATGGACAGGGGCGAAACTATAATTCACCCCTCCACTTT
TRBD1	TRBJ2-1	TRBV7-2	NA	CASSLRWDRGYNEQFF	TGTGCCAGCAGCTTAAGGTGGGACAGGGGTTACAATGAGCAGTTCTTC
NA	TRBJ2-4	TRBV2	NA	CASSEALNIQYF	TGTGCCAGCAGTGAAGCGCTTAACATTCAGTACTTC
NA	TRBJ2-7	TRBV24-1	NA	CATSDTGHEGTYEQYF	TGTGCCACCAGTGATACTGGACACGAAGGGACCTACGAGCAGTACTTC
TRBD1	TRBJ1-1	TRBV27	NA	CASSPRDREDGTEAFF	TGTGCCAGCAGTCCCCGGGACAGGGAGGACGGCACTGAAGCTTTCTTT
NA	TRBJ2-6	TRBV7-9	NA	CASSFRDGGANVLTF	TGTGCCAGCAGCTTCCGGGACGGTGGGGCCAACGTCCTGACTTTC
NA	TRBJ2-7	TRBV11-2	NA	CASSRIIDYEQYF	TGTGCCAGCAGCCGGATCATTGACTACGAGCAGTACTTC
NA	TRBJ1-5	TRBV4-3	NA	CASSQDGTPINQPQHF	TGCGCCAGCAGCCAAGATGGGACACCGATCAATCAGCCCCAGCATTTT
TRBD1	TRBJ1-2	TRBV13	NA	CASSSNTGTGGGYTF	TGTGCCAGCAGCTCAAATACCGGGACAGGGGGCGGCTACACCTTC
NA	TRBJ2-3	TRBV10-3	NA	CAISDLGYTDTQYF	TGTGCCATCAGTGATTTAGGTTACACAGATACGCAGTATTTT
NA	TRBJ1-1	TRBV6-5	NA	CASSLGGGMNTEAFF	TGTGCCAGCAGTTTGGGGGGAGGGATGAACACTGAAGCTTTCTTT
NA	TRBJ1-1	TRBV6-5	NA	CASSYRDPGIEAFF	TGTGCCAGCAGTTACCGGGACCCAGGAATTGAAGCTTTCTTT
NA	TRBJ1-6	TRBV28	NA	CASSLGTLKPTPLHF	TGTGCCAGCAGTTTAGGTACCCTCAAACCTACACCCCTCCACTTT
NA	TRBJ2-7	TRBV18	NA	CASSPPASGSEQYF	TGTGCCAGCTCACCACCGGCATCCGGATCCGAGCAGTACTTC
NA	TRBJ1-2	TRBV10-3	NA	CAISEGTTGSYGYTF	TGTGCCATCAGTGAGGGAACCACGGGGTCCTATGGCTACACCTTC
NA	TRBJ1-2	TRBV19	NA	CASSIESGQAIYGYTF	TGTGCCAGTAGTATTGAGTCCGGACAAGCGATCTATGGCTACACCTTC
TRBD2	TRBJ2-1	TRBV9	NA	CAKRDFSYNEQFF	TGTGCCAAGCGGGACTTCTCCTACAATGAGCAGTTCTTC
NA	TRBJ2-3	TRBV19	NA	CASSKATAHTDTQYF	TGTGCCAGTAGTAAGGCGACGGCCCACACAGATACGCAGTATTTT
NA	TRBJ2-7	TRBV28	NA	CASRLYEQYF	TGTGCCAGCAGACTCTACGAGCAGTACTTC
NA	TRBJ1-6	TRBV2	NA	CASSDRYPRVHF	TGTGCCAGCAGTGACAGGTACCCTAGAGTCCACTTT
NA	TRBJ2-7	TRBV6-1	once	CASSEGTVSSYEQYF	TGTGCCAGCAGTGAGGGGACGGTGAGCTCCTACGAGCAGTACTTC
TRBD2	TRBJ2-1	TRBV3-1/TRBV3-2	NA	CASSRGGLVVNEQFF	TGTGCCAGCAGCCGCGGAGGACTAGTGGTCAATGAGCAGTTCTTC
NA	TRBJ2-2	TRBV9	NA	CASSVGSSPGELFF	TGTGCCAGCAGCGTAGGAAGCTCCCCCGGGGAGCTGTTTTTT